These T cell receptor beta chains were read from a single sample in a study of T cells after yellow fever vaccination. TCRdb itself ran the 5' RACE reads through MiXCR, one entry per CDR3 protein. The table lists hundreds of thousands of distinct CDR3 sequences, 9% to 15% of them singletons. Material: PBMCs, obtained on the day of the yellow fever booster vaccination. Every receptor here comes from a young man who received the YFV17D yellow fever vaccine. The CDR3 runs from the conserved cysteine through the conserved F or W. The D gene is left open where the match is weak. The size field is filled for only some rows; it gives once, few, many or a size class.

D: TRBD1
size: few
J: TRBJ2-5
V: TRBV24-1
DNA: TGTGCCACCAGTGACCGTGGACAGGGCCAGCAAGAGACCCAGTACTTC
CDR3: CATSDRGQGQQETQYF

D: .
size: .
J: TRBJ1-5
V: TRBV5-4
DNA: TGTGCCAGCAGCTCCAATCCCGATGACCCCCAGCATTTT
CDR3: CASSSNPDDPQHF

D: TRBD1
size: few
J: TRBJ2-5
V: TRBV20-1
DNA: TGCAGTGCTTATGTCGGGACAGGGGGCGTTTGGCAAGAGACCCAGTACTTC
CDR3: CSAYVGTGGVWQETQYF

D: .
size: few
J: TRBJ2-6
V: TRBV7-9
DNA: TGTGCCAGCAGCTTAGGGTACTTCTACTCTGGGGCCAACGTCCTGACTTTC
CDR3: CASSLGYFYSGANVLTF

D: TRBD1
size: few
J: TRBJ1-6
V: TRBV30
DNA: TGTGCCTGGAGTACTCCCTGGGACAGGGGTCTTAGCTCCTATAATTCACCCCTCCACTTT
CDR3: CAWSTPWDRGLSSYNSPLHF

D: .
size: few
J: TRBJ2-7
V: TRBV20-1
DNA: TGCAGTGCTAGAGACGTATCGTCGGAGGGAGCCTACGAGCAGTACTTC
CDR3: CSARDVSSEGAYEQYF

D: TRBD2
size: .
J: TRBJ2-2
V: TRBV11-1
DNA: TGTGCCAGCAGTGGACTAGCGGGATTACTTACGAACACCGGGGAGCTGTTTTTT
CDR3: CASSGLAGLLTNTGELFF

D: .
size: few
J: TRBJ1-1
V: TRBV23-1
DNA: TGCGCCAGCAGTAACAGGGAAGCTTTCTTT
CDR3: CASSNREAFF

D: TRBD2
size: .
J: TRBJ2-1
V: TRBV7-9
DNA: TGTGCCAGCATGACTAGCGGGAAAGAAATGATGTTTTTCTTC
CDR3: CASMTSGKEMMFFF

D: .
size: .
J: TRBJ2-7
V: TRBV7-2
DNA: TGTGCCAGCAGCTTAGCCATCGGTTACTACGAGCAGTACTTC
CDR3: CASSLAIGYYEQYF

D: TRBD2
size: few
J: TRBJ2-1
V: TRBV5-5
DNA: TGTGCCAGCAGCCCCCCTCGGAGCGGCGGGGGTGAGCAGTTCTTC
CDR3: CASSPPRSGGGEQFF

D: TRBD1
size: .
J: TRBJ2-7
V: TRBV10-3
DNA: TGTGCCATCAGTGTACAGGGGGTCGAGCAGTACTTC
CDR3: CAISVQGVEQYF

D: TRBD2
size: .
J: TRBJ2-1
V: TRBV30
DNA: TGTGCCTGGAGTAGGAGGACCCTACTAGCGGGTACCTACAATGAGCAGTTCTTC
CDR3: CAWSRRTLLAGTYNEQFF

D: TRBD1
size: few
J: TRBJ2-7
V: TRBV28
DNA: TGTGCCAGCAGTGCAGGGGGCGGTTCCTACGAGCAGTACTTC
CDR3: CASSAGGGSYEQYF

D: .
size: few
J: TRBJ2-5
V: TRBV5-1
DNA: TGCGCCAGCAGGAGGGGGACTTCGCAAGAGACCCAGTACTTC
CDR3: CASRRGTSQETQYF